This is a list of T cell receptor beta chains from one sample in a study of graft-versus-host responses after intestinal transplantation. Generated by immunoSEQ multiplex PCR, the TCRdb table keeps only in-frame clones and is missing some. This table holds 40,000 or so clones, 83% found once. The starting material was PBMCs, obtained approximately 1,000 days after transplant. The receptors here all came from a human patient who received an intestinal transplant, so some T cells may come from the graft donor. Each CDR3 is given with its conserved first and last residue. D genes are given only for firm matches. The size of a clone is reported for some rows only, either as once, few or many, or as a class for expanded clones.

>TRBJ2-2|TRBV7-7|.|TRBD1
CASSSHPGTGGSGELFF
TGTGCTAGCAGCTCCCACCCCGGGACAGGGGGATCCGGGGAGCTGTTTTTT
>TRBJ2-7|TRBV28|.|.
CASTENSSPYEQYF
TGTGCCAGCACAGAAAACAGCTCACCCTACGAGCAGTACTTC
>TRBJ1-4|TRBV7-2|.|.
CASSRKGREKLFF
TGTGCCAGCAGCCGAAAGGGACGGGAAAAACTGTTTTTT
>TRBJ1-5|TRBV28|.|.
CASSFESNQPQHF
TGTGCCAGCAGTTTTGAGAGCAATCAGCCCCAGCATTTT
>TRBJ2-1|TRBV7-2|.|.
CATEPRGGLSYNEQFF
TGTGCCACCGAACCGAGGGGAGGACTTTCCTACAATGAGCAGTTCTTC
>TRBJ1-6|TRBV27|.|.
CASSPATGGVSPLHF
TGTGCCAGCAGTCCCGCAACAGGAGGGGTTTCACCCCTCCACTTT
>TRBJ2-5|TRBV5-1|few|.
CASSGTGQETQYF
TGCGCCAGCAGTGGAACAGGGCAAGAGACCCAGTACTTC
>TRBJ1-5|TRBV2|.|TRBD1
CASSEGQGYQPQHF
TGTGCCAGCAGTGAGGGACAGGGCTATCAGCCCCAGCATTTT
>TRBJ1-2|TRBV30|.|.
CAWSINSLTYGYTF
TGTGCCTGGAGTATTAACTCCCTCACTTATGGCTACACCTTC
>TRBJ2-2|TRBV11-2|.|.
CASTGGWGHGGELFF
TGTGCCAGCACGGGGGGCTGGGGTCATGGCGGGGAGCTGTTTTTT
>TRBJ2-1|TRBV6-1|.|TRBD2
CASSEPGGYNEQFF
TGTGCCAGCAGTGAACCGGGAGGGTACAATGAGCAGTTCTTC
>TRBJ1-2|TRBV6-1|.|.
CASSEGEGSYGYTF
TGTGCCAGCAGTGAAGGAGAGGGGAGCTATGGCTACACCTTC
>TRBJ2-3|TRBV18|.|.
CASSPLGSTDTQYF
TGTGCCAGCTCACCACTTGGGAGCACAGATACGCAGTATTTT
>TRBJ2-5|TRBV10-3|.|TRBD1
CAISVGTEETQYF
TGTGCCATCAGTGTCGGGACAGAAGAGACCCAGTACTTC
>TRBJ2-3|TRBV7-2|.|TRBD1
CASSSPNRGDTQYF
TGTGCCAGCAGCTCACCTAACAGGGGAGATACGCAGTATTTT
>TRBJ2-7|TRBV7-8|.|.
CASSLDYYSYEQYF
TGTGCCAGCAGCTTAGACTATTACAGCTACGAGCAGTACTTC
>TRBJ1-1|TRBV6-5|once|.
CASSYGRLNTEAFF
TGTGCCAGCAGTTACGGCAGACTGAACACTGAAGCTTTCTTT
>TRBJ2-1|TRBV19|.|TRBD2
CASNPSGSYNEQFF
TGTGCCAGTAATCCTAGCGGCTCCTACAATGAGCAGTTCTTC
>TRBJ2-5|TRBV6-4|few|TRBD2
CASSEGAGGPQETQYF
TGTGCCAGCAGTGAAGGAGCGGGAGGACCTCAAGAGACCCAGTACTTC
>TRBJ1-2|TRBV20-1|.|.
CSANDGDGYTF
TGCAGTGCTAACGACGGGGATGGCTACACCTTC
>TRBJ1-4|TRBV28|.|TRBD1
CAGLTGLKLFF
TGTGCCGGCCTGACAGGGCTGAAACTGTTTTTT
>TRBJ1-1|TRBV28|.|TRBD1
CASSLLDRAGTEAFF
TGTGCCAGCAGTTTACTCGACAGGGCCGGCACTGAAGCTTTCTTT
>TRBJ1-2|TRBV5-1|.|TRBD1
CASKDEGAFYGYTF
TGCGCCAGCAAGGATGAGGGGGCCTTCTATGGCTACACCTTC
>TRBJ2-5|TRBV21-1|.|.
CASSRDRGETQYF
TGTGCCAGCAGCAGGGACAGGGGAGAGACCCAGTACTTC
>TRBJ2-3|TRBV11-2|.|.
CASSLAWGGVDTQYF
TGTGCCAGCAGCTTAGCGTGGGGGGGCGTAGATACGCAGTATTTT
>TRBJ2-6|TRBV11-2|.|.
CASSPVLSGANVLTF
TGTGCCAGCAGCCCGGTCCTTTCTGGGGCCAACGTCCTGACTTTC
>TRBJ2-2|TRBV7-8|.|.
CASSLTGTTGELFF
TGTGCCAGCAGCTTAACAGGGACGACCGGGGAGCTGTTTTTT
>TRBJ1-1|TRBV15|.|TRBD1
CATSRGGTGEAFF
TGTGCCACCAGCAGAGGGGGGACAGGGGAAGCTTTCTTT
>TRBJ2-1|TRBV7-3|.|.
CASSLEAVAYNEQFF
TGTGCCAGCAGCTTAGAGGCGGTCGCCTACAATGAGCAGTTCTTC
>TRBJ2-1|TRBV4-1|.|.
CASSQGRGAHNEQFF
TGCGCCAGCAGCCAAGGTCGGGGCGCCCACAATGAGCAGTTCTTC
>TRBJ1-5|TRBV6-4|few|.
CASSPDANQPQHF
TGTGCCAGCAGTCCGGACGCCAATCAGCCCCAGCATTTT
>TRBJ2-2|TRBV9|.|TRBD2
CASSTRTSGGENTGELFF
TGTGCCAGCAGCACCCGGACTAGCGGGGGAGAAAACACCGGGGAGCTGTTTTTT
>TRBJ2-5|TRBV27|.|.
CASSSSGGGETQYF
TGTGCCAGCAGTTCCTCCGGGGGAGGAGAGACCCAGTACTTC
>TRBJ2-2|TRBV6-1|.|TRBD2
CASRLAVGGELFF
TGTGCCAGCAGACTAGCGGTGGGCGGGGAGCTGTTTTTT
>TRBJ2-7|TRBV29-1|.|.
CSVEDRAGGEQYF
TGCAGCGTTGAAGATAGGGCCGGGGGCGAGCAGTACTTC
>TRBJ1-6|TRBV6-5|.|TRBD1
CASSITGTGVKNLHF
TGTGCCAGCAGTATTACCGGGACAGGGGTTAAAAATCTCCACTTT